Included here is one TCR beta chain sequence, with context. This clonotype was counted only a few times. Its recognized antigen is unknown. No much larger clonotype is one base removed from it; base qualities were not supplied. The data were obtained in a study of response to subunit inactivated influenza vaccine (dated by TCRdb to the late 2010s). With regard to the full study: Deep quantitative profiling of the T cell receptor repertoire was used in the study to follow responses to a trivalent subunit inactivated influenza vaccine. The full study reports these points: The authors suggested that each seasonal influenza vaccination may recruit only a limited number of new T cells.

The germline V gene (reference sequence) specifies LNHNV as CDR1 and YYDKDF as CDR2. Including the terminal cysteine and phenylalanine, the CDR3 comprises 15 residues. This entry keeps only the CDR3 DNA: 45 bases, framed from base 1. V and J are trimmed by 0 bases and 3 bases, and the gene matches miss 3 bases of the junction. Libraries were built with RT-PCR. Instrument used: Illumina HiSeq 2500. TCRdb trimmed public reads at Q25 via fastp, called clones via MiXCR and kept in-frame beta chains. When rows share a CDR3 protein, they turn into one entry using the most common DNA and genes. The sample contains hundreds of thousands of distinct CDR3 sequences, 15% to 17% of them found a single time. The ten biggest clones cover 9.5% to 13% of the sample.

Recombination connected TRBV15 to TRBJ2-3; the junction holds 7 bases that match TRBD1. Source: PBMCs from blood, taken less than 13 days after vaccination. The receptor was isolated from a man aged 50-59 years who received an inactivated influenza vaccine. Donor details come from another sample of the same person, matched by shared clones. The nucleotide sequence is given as TGTGCCACCAGCAGAGAACAGGGGAAGACAGATACGCAGTATTTT. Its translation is CATSREQGKTDTQYF.